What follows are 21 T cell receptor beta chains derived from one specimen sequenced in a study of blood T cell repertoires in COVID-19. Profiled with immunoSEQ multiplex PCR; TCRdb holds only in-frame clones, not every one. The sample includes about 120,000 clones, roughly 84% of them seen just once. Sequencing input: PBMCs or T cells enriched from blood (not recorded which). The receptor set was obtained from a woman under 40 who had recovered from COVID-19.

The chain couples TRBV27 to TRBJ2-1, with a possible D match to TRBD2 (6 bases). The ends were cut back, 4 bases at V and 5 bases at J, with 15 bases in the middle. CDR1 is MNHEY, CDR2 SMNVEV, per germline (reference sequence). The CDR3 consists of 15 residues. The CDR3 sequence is CASSSGGAGNNEQFF. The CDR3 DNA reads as TGTGCCAGCAGTTCCGGAGGGGCGGGCAACAATGAGCAGTTCTTC.

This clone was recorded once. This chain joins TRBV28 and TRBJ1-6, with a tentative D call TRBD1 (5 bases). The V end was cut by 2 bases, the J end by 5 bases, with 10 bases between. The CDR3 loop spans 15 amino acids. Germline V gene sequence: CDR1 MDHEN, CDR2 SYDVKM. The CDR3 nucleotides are TGTGCCAGCAGTTTAGGTTCCAGGGATAATTCACCCCTCCACTTT. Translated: CASSLGSRDNSPLHF.

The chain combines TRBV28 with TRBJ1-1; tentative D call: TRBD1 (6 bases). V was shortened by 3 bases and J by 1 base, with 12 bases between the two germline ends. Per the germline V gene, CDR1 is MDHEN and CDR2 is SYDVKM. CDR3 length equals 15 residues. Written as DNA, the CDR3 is TGTGCCAGCAGTTTCCTTGGGACACAGAACACTGAAGCTTTCTTT. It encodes CASSFLGTQNTEAFF.

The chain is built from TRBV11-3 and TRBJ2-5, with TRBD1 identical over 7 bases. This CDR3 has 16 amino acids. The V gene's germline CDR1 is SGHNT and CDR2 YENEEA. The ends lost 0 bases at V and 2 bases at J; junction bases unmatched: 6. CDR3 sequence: CASSLDYRGGQETQYF. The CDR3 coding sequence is TGTGCCAGCAGCTTAGACTACAGGGGTGGGCAAGAGACCCAGTACTTC.

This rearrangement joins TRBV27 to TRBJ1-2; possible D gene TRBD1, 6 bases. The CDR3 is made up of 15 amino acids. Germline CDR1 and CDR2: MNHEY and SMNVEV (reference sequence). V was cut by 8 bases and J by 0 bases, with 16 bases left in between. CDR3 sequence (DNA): TGTGCCAGCGGGGAACAGGGCACCGCTAACTATGGCTACACCTTC. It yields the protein CASGEQGTANYGYTF.

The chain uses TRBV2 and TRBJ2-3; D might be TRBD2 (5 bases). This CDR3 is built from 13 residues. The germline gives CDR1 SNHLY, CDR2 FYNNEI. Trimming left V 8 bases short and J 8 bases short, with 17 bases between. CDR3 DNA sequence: TGTGCCAGCGCCACCGGGTCGCGGGTTACGCAGTATTTT. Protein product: CASATGSRVTQYF. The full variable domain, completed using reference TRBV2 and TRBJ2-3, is EPEVTQTPSHQVTQMGQEVILRCVPISNHLYFYWYRQILGQKVEFLVSFYNNEISEKSEIFDDQFSVERPDGSNFTLKIRSTKLEDSAMYFCASATGSRVTQYFGPGTRLTVL.

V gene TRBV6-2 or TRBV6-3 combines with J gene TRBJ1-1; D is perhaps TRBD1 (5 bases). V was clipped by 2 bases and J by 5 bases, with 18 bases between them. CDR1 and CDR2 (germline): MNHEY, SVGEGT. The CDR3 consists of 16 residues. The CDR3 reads CASSYPIGGARTEAFF. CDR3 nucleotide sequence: TGTGCCAGCAGTTACCCAATAGGTGGGGCTCGGACTGAAGCTTTCTTT.

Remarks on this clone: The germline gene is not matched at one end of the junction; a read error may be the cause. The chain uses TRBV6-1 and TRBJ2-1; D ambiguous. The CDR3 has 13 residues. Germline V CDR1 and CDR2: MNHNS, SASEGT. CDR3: CASREDPGAEQFF. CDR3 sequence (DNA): TGTGCCAGCAGGGAAGACCCAGGCGCTGAGCAGTTCTTC.

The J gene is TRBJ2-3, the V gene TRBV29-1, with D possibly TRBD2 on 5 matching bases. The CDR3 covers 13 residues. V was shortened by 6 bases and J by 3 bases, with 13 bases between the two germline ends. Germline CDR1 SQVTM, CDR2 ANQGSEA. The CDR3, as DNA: TGCAGCGTCCCGGTTTGGACTACAGATACGCAGTATTTT. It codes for CSVPVWTTDTQYF.

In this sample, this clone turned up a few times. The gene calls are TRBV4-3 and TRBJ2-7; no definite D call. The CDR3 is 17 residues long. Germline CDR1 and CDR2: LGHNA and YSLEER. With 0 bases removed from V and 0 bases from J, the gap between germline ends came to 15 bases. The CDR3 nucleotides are TGCGCCAGCAGCCAAGATCACGGGTTTGGCGGCTCCTACGAGCAGTACTTC. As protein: CASSQDHGFGGSYEQYF.

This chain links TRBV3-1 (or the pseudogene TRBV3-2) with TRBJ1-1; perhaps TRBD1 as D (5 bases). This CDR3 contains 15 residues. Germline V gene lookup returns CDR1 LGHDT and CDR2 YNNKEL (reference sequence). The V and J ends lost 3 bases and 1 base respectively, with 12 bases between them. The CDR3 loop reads CASSHEDKPNTEAFF. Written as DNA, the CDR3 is TGTGCCAGCAGCCACGAGGACAAGCCGAACACTGAAGCTTTCTTT.

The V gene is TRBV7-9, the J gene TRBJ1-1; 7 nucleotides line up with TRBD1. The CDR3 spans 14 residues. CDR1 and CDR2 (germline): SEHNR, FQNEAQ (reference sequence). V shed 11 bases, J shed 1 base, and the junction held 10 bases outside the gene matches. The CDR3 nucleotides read TGTGCCGGCACCGGGACAGCCCGGAACACTGAAGCTTTCTTT. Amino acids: CAGTGTARNTEAFF.

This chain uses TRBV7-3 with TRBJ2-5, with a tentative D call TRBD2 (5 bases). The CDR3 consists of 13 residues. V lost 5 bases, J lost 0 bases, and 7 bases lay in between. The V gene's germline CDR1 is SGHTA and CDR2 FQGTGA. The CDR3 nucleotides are TGTGCCAGCAGCAGAGGGAACCAAGAGACCCAGTACTTC. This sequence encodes CASSRGNQETQYF.

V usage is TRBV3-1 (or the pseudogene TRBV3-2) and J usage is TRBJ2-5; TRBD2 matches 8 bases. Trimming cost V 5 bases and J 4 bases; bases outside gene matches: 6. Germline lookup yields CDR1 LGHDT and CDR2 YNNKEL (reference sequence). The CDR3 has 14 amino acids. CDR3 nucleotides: TGTGCCAGCAGCGATGGGACTAGGGGAGAGACCCAGTACTTC. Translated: CASSDGTRGETQYF.

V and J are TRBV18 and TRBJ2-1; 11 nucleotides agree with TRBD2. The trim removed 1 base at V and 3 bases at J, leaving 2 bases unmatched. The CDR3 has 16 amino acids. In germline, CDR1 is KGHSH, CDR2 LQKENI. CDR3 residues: CASSPRLAGFYNEQFF. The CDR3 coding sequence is TGTGCCAGCTCACCACGACTAGCGGGGTTCTACAATGAGCAGTTCTTC.

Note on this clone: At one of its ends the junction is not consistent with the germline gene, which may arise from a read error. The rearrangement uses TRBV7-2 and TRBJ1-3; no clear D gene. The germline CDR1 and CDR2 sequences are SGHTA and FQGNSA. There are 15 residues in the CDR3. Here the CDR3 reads CASSLGGSSGNTIYF. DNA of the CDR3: TGTGCCAGCAGTTTAGGCGGAAGCTCTGGAAACACCATATATTTT.

The CDR3 is CASSSDRGSDTQYF. The CDR3 nucleotides read TGTGCCAGCAGCTCGGACAGGGGCTCAGATACGCAGTATTTT. J is TRBJ2-3 and V is TRBV7-2, with 9 nucleotides matching TRBD1. J lost 4 bases, V lost 4 bases, and 3 bases had no gene match. Germline values: CDR1 SGHTA, CDR2 FQGNSA. The CDR3 is 14 residues long.

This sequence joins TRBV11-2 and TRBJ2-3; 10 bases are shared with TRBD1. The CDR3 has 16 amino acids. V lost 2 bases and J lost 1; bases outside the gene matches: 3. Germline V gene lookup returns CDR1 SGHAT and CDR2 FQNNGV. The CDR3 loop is CASSLIGTGGTDTQYF. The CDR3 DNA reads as TGTGCCAGCAGCTTAATCGGGACAGGGGGCACAGATACGCAGTATTTT.

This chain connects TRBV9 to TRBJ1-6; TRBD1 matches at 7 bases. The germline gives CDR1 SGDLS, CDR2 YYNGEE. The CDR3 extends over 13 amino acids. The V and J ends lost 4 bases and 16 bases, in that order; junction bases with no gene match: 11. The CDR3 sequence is CASSTRGWGQLHF. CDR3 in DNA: TGTGCCAGCAGCACCCGAGGTTGGGGACAGCTCCACTTT.

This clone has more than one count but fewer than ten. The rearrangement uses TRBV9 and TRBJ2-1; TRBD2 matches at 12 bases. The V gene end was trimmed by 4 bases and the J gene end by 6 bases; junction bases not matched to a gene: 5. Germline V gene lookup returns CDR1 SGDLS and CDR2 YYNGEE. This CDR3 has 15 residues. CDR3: CASSFGLAGPNEQFF. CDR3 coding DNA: TGTGCCAGCAGCTTTGGACTAGCGGGACCCAATGAGCAGTTCTTC.

The CDR3 protein is CASSIDRGLAGGNEQFF. Written as DNA, the CDR3 is TGTGCCAGTAGTATCGACCGTGGACTAGCGGGAGGCAATGAGCAGTTCTTC. The chain uses TRBV19 and TRBJ2-1; 14 bases line up with TRBD2. Germline CDR1 reads LNHDA; CDR2 reads SQIVND (reference sequence). The CDR3 runs 17 residues. V was clipped by 3 bases and J by 6 bases; unmatched bases: 7.